What follows describes a single T cell receptor (beta chain). The target antigen is unknown. The sample belongs to a study of cytomegalovirus exposure and HLA in healthy donors. Germline V gene lookup returns CDR1 ENHRY and CDR2 SYGVKD. The CDR3 consists of 16 residues. V lost 4 bases and J lost 9, with 22 bases in between. Using immunoSEQ multiplex PCR, the repertoire was profiled, and TCRdb retains in-frame clones only, with some absent. The sample carries some 71,000 clones, about 94% recorded once. Regarding the study as a whole: The study designated 150 to 200 TCR beta chains cytomegalovirus-associated.

Specimen: PBMCs. This chain connects TRBV10-3 to TRBJ2-1; the D gene is possibly TRBD2 (6 bases). The sequence was obtained from a young woman in good health and CMV-seronegative. This CDR3 reads CAISVVRRELIGEQFF. CDR3 nucleotides: TGTGCCATCAGTGTAGTAAGGCGGGAATTGATTGGTGAGCAGTTCTTC.